Presented here are 25 T cell receptor beta chains from one specimen sequenced in a study of response to subunit inactivated influenza vaccine. TCRdb re-derived calls from the RT-PCR reads in MiXCR, one entry per CDR3 protein. The sample contains approximately 500,000 distinct CDR3 sequences, roughly 13% of which appear only once. The input for sequencing was PBMCs from blood, taken roughly 45 days after vaccination. The receptors originated from a man aged 50 or older who received an inactivated influenza vaccine.

The rearrangement uses TRBV19 and TRBJ2-1; D gene uncertain. Germline CDR1 LNHDA, CDR2 SQIVND (reference sequence). The length of the CDR3 is 19 residues. The V end was cut by 0 bases, the J end by 8 bases, with 26 bases between. DNA for the CDR3: TGTGCCAGTAGTATAGATCTCCTGGGCCTGGGGTTCCCAGTCGATGAGCAGTTCTTC. Amino acids: CASSIDLLGLGFPVDEQFF.

As regards this clonotype: A read error is possible here, since a much larger clone lies one base away. This is likely a read error, given that the CDR3 carries no conserved phenylalanine or tryptophan at its end. This chain uses TRBV9 with TRBJ1-1; 7 bases fit TRBD1. J lost 6 bases, V lost 4 bases, and 9 bases had no gene match. This CDR3 is built from 14 residues. The V gene's germline CDR1 is SGDLS and CDR2 YYNGEE. The CDR3 DNA is TGTGCCAGCAGCCCTCACCGACAGGGAGCTGAAGCTTTCCTT. The encoded protein is CASSPHRQGAEAFL.

This clonotype was counted a few times. The gene calls are TRBV5-1 and TRBJ2-7, with 8 bases that match TRBD1. In germline, CDR1 is SGHRS, CDR2 YFSETQ. J gave up 7 bases and V 5 bases, and 8 bases lay outside the gene matches. The CDR3 runs to 13 residues. As DNA, the CDR3 is TGCGCCAGCAGTATCGGGACAGGCGAAGAGCAGTACTTC. Encoded protein: CASSIGTGEEQYF.

Details on this clonotype: Its ends do not fully match the called genes, so a read error is possible. The chain joins TRBV10-2 to TRBJ1-1; D gene ambiguous. The CDR3 spans 10 residues. Germline lookup yields CDR1 WSHSY and CDR2 SAAADI. This CDR3 is CASGEPRAFF. For the CDR3, the DNA is TGCGCCAGCGGTGAACCTCGAGCTTTCTTT.

This clonotype was seen a handful of times. V gene TRBV2 combines with J gene TRBJ2-1; the D gene is possibly TRBD1 (6 bases). Germline CDR1 is SNHLY and CDR2 is FYNNEI. The CDR3 contains 18 residues. V lost 6 bases and J lost 5, with 26 bases in between. As DNA, the CDR3 is TGTGCCAGCAGCCCACACCACAGGGAAGTTATGACCGACAATGAGCAGTTCTTC. Translation: CASSPHHREVMTDNEQFF.

This clonotype was observed many times. The chain employs TRBV5-1 and TRBJ2-3, with D uncertain. Trimming pared 0 bases from V and 3 bases from J, leaving 11 bases between. From germline, CDR1 is SGHRS and CDR2 YFSETQ. This CDR3 comprises 15 residues. The CDR3 coding sequence is TGCGCCAGCAGCTTGGTGGCTAGTGGAACAGATACGCAGTATTTT. Encoded protein: CASSLVASGTDTQYF.

On this clonotype itself: A much bigger clone sits one base away, suggesting this may be a read error. The chain couples TRBV12-3 or TRBV12-4 to TRBJ2-1, with D hard to call. There are 15 residues in the CDR3. CDR3 amino acids: CASSFARSSYTEQFF. Here the CDR3 DNA reads TGTGCCAGCAGTTTTGCCCGTTCTTCCTACACTGAGCAGTTCTTC.

V and J are TRBV5-1 and TRBJ2-1; TRBD1 agrees at 7 bases. The V and J ends lost 0 bases and 3 bases, in that order; junction bases with no gene match: 3. Germline-derived CDR1 and CDR2 are SGHRS and YFSETQ. CDR3 size: 15 residues. The CDR3 nucleotides are TGCGCCAGCAGCTTGGTGGGACAGCGCTACAATGAGCAGTTCTTC. Translation gives CASSLVGQRYNEQFF.

This clonotype has a handful of counts. This chain joins TRBV14 and TRBJ1-1; a weak D match, TRBD1 (5 bases). The CDR3 has 15 residues. Germline values: CDR1 SGHDN, CDR2 FVKESK. V gave up 0 bases and J gave up 2 bases, with 10 bases separating them. CDR3 nucleotides: TGTGCCAGCAGCCAAGAAGCAGGGCGAAACACTGAAGCTTTCTTT. Translation gives CASSQEAGRNTEAFF.

The sample holds a few counts of this clonotype. The chain joins TRBV5-1 to TRBJ2-7; TRBD1 is a possible D gene (6 bases). Trimming took off 6 bases at V and 3 bases at J, with 16 bases between the two ends. Germline V CDR1 and CDR2: SGHRS, YFSETQ. This CDR3 comprises 14 residues. Here the CDR3 DNA reads TGCGCCAGCAACTGGCAGGGGAATGGCTACGAGCAGTACTTC. Translating it yields CASNWQGNGYEQYF.

This clonotype turned up a few times. The chain is built from TRBV7-2 and TRBJ2-1, with TRBD2 matching 15 bases. The CDR3 is 17 amino acids. The germline gives CDR1 SGHTA, CDR2 FQGNSA. Unmatched junction bases numbered 6, after V lost 3 bases and J lost 6 bases. CDR3 in amino acids: CASSFGLAGGPGNEQFF. For the CDR3, the DNA is TGTGCCAGCAGCTTTGGACTAGCGGGGGGGCCCGGCAATGAGCAGTTCTTC.

V and J are TRBV7-2 and TRBJ2-1; D remains ambiguous. This CDR3 has 15 residues. Trimming pared 1 base from V and 5 bases from J, leaving 12 bases between. Germline V lookup: CDR1 SGHTA, CDR2 FQGNSA. The chain's CDR3 is CASSLGYRRNNEQFF. CDR3 coding DNA: TGTGCCAGCAGCTTAGGCTACCGGCGGAACAATGAGCAGTTCTTC.

This clonotype showed up just a few times. This sequence joins TRBV12-3 or TRBV12-4 and TRBJ2-2; weak D call: TRBD2 (5 bases). CDR3 length: 14 residues. Between the trimmed V and J ends, which lost 2 bases and 5 bases, there was a span of 9 bases. The CDR3 spells CASSLIEGTGELFF. Here the CDR3 DNA reads TGTGCCAGCAGTTTAATCGAGGGTACCGGGGAGCTGTTTTTT.

This clonotype was counted many times. The chain employs TRBV20-1 and TRBJ2-1; TRBD1 aligns across 7 bases. The CDR3 loop spans 16 amino acids. The V and J ends lost 1 base and 1 base, in that order; junction bases with no gene match: 7. Looked up from germline, CDR1 is DFQATT and CDR2 is SNEGSKA (reference sequence). The CDR3 DNA reads as TGCAGTGCTAGAGGCAGGGACAGAAGTTCCTACAATGAGCAGTTCTTC. Residues: CSARGRDRSSYNEQFF.

The chain employs TRBV24-1 and TRBJ2-1, with D unclear. The CDR3 sequence is 15 residues long. V was clipped by 5 bases and J by 0 bases, with 10 bases between them. Germline CDR1 KGHDR, CDR2 SFDVKD. The CDR3 DNA reads as TGTGCCACCAGTGCTCCAGGATCCTCCTACAATGAGCAGTTCTTC. The encoded protein is CATSAPGSSYNEQFF.

The genes are TRBV6-5 and TRBJ1-1; D is perhaps TRBD1 (6 bases). Germline V CDR1 and CDR2: MNHEY, SVGAGI. This CDR3 comprises 15 residues. V was clipped by 0 bases and J by 5 bases, with 13 bases between them. CDR3: CASSYSPGARTEAFF. CDR3 bases: TGTGCCAGCAGTTACTCGCCAGGGGCGCGAACTGAAGCTTTCTTT.

V gene TRBV7-9 combines with J gene TRBJ1-4, with D possibly TRBD1 on 6 matching bases. This CDR3 contains 14 residues. V was pared by 3 bases and J by 13 bases, with 18 bases between. Germline values: CDR1 SEHNR, CDR2 FQNEAQ (reference sequence). CDR3 DNA sequence: TGTGCCAGCAGCTTCGGGACAAGCAATGAGGGACTGTTTTTT. Amino acid sequence: CASSFGTSNEGLFF.

The rearrangement uses TRBV6-2 or TRBV6-3 and TRBJ1-1; D uncertain. Germline assignment: CDR1 MNHEY and CDR2 SVGEGT. CDR3 length equals 14 residues. Trimming shortened V by 2 bases and J by 1 base, and 8 bases separated the two germline ends. Written as DNA, the CDR3 is TGTGCCAGCAGTTACGTGGCAGGGAACACTGAAGCTTTCTTT. Translation gives CASSYVAGNTEAFF.

This clonotype was seen many times. The chain employs TRBV10-2 and TRBJ2-1, with D possibly TRBD2 on 5 matching bases. Trimming took off 2 bases at V and 6 bases at J, with 17 bases between the two ends. The CDR3 contains 16 residues. Germline CDR1 reads WSHSY; CDR2 reads SAAADI. The CDR3 loop is CASSEEVVAGGNEQFF. The CDR3 region has the DNA TGCGCCAGCAGTGAGGAAGTGGTAGCTGGAGGCAATGAGCAGTTCTTC.

In its sample, this clonotype was seen a few times. This sequence joins TRBV12-3 or TRBV12-4 and TRBJ1-4; tentatively, D is TRBD1 (5 bases). Trimming stripped 5 bases from V and 5 bases from J, with 15 bases between. This CDR3 has 15 amino acids. CDR3 loop: CASSPPGGGNEKLFF. As DNA, the CDR3 is TGTGCCAGCAGTCCTCCCGGGGGTGGGAATGAAAAACTGTTTTTT.

The chain uses TRBV11-2 and TRBJ2-7; 9 positions agree with TRBD1. The ends lost 2 bases at V and 6 bases at J; junction bases unmatched: 8. This CDR3 spans 15 amino acids. Germline CDR1 reads SGHAT; CDR2 reads FQNNGV. In DNA form, the CDR3 reads TGTGCCAGCAGCTTACAGGGACAGGGAAGGTCCGAGCAGTACTTC. It specifies CASSLQGQGRSEQYF.

The table lists this clonotype with many counts. This rearrangement joins TRBV20-1 to TRBJ2-5; D ambiguous. V was cut by 6 bases and J by 5 bases, with 16 bases left in between. The CDR3 consists of 13 residues. Germline V gene sequence: CDR1 DFQATT, CDR2 SNEGSKA (reference sequence). CDR3 amino acids: CSAPSPPQETQYF. The CDR3 DNA follows: TGCAGTGCCCCCTCTCCCCCCCAGGAGACCCAGTACTTC.

The gene calls are TRBV27 and TRBJ2-5; 7 bases match TRBD2. Germline values: CDR1 MNHEY, CDR2 SMNVEV (reference sequence). After removal of 4 bases from V and 2 bases from J, the junction contained 7 bases not matched to a gene. The CDR3 covers 15 residues. Here the CDR3 DNA reads TGTGCCAGCAGTTCCCAGACTAGCTGGCAAGAGACCCAGTACTTC. Protein: CASSSQTSWQETQYF.

This clonotype was observed a handful of times. The chain's CDR3 is CASSQEIAGITDTQYF. DNA of the CDR3: TGCGCCAGCAGCCAAGAGATAGCGGGGATCACAGATACGCAGTATTTT. V is TRBV4-1 and J is TRBJ2-3, with TRBD2 identical over 8 bases. Trimming at V came to 0 bases and at J to 2 bases, leaving 4 bases not matched to a gene. CDR3 length equals 16 residues. Germline CDR1 and CDR2: MGHRA and YSYEKL.

This clonotype has at least ten counts. This chain links TRBV9 with TRBJ1-6, with a tentative D call TRBD1 (6 bases). CDR1 and CDR2 (germline): SGDLS, YYNGEE. CDR3 length: 15 amino acids. The ends were cut back, 4 bases at V and 8 bases at J, with 16 bases in the middle. CDR3 DNA: TGTGCCAGCAGCTTCCGGGCAGGGGAAGATTCACCCCTCCACTTT. Residues: CASSFRAGEDSPLHF.